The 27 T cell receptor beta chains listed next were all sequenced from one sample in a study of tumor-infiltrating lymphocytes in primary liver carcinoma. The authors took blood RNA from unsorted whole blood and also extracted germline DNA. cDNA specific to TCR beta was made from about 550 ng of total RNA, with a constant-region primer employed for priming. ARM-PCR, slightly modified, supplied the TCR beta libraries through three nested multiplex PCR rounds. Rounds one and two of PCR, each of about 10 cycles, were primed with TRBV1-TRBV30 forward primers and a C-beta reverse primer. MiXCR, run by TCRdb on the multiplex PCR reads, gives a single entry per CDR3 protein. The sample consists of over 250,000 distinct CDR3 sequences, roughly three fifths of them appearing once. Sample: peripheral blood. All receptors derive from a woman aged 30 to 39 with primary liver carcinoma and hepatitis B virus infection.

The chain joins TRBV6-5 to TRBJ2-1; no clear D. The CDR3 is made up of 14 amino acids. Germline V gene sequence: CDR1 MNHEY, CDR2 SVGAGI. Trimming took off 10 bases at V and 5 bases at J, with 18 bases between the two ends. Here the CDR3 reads CATSLPQVHNEQFF. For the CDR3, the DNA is TGTGCCACCTCACTGCCCCAGGTCCACAATGAGCAGTTCTTC.

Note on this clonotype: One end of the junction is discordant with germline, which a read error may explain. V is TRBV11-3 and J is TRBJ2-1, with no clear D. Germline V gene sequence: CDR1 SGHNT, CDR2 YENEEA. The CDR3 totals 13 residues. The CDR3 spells CDSSPLSEDEQFF. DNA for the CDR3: TGTGACAGCAGCCCCCTAAGCGAGGATGAGCAGTTCTTC.

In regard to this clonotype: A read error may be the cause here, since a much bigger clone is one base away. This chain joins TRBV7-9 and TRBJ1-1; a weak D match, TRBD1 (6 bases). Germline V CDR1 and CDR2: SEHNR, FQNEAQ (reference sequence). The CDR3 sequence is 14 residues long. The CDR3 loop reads CASRPKAGDTKAFF. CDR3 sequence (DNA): TGTGCCAGCAGGCCAAAGGCGGGGGACACTAAAGCTTTCTTT.

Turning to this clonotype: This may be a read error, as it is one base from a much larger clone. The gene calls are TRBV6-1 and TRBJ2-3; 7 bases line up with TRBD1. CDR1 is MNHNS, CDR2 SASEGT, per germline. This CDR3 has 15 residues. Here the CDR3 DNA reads TGTGCCAGCAGCGATAGCGACTGGACAGGAGATATGCAGTATTTT. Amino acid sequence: CASSDSDWTGDMQYF.

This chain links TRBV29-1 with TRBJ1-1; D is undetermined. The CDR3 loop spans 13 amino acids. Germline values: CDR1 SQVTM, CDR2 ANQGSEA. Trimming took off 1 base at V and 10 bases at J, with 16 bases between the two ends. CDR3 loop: CSVEVPLCWGAFF. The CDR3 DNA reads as TGCAGCGTTGAAGTCCCATTGTGTTGGGGAGCTTTCTTT. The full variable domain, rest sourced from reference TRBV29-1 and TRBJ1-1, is SAVISQKPSRDICQRGTSLTIQCQVDSQVTMMFWYRQQPGQSLTLIATANQGSEATYESGFVIDKFPISRPNLTFSTLTVSNMSPEDSSIYLCSVEVPLCWGAFFGQGTRLTVV.

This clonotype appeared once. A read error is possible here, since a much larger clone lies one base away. For the CDR3, the DNA is TGTGCCAGCAGTTCAAGGGGATTGAACACTGAAGCTTTCTTT. Residues: CASSSRGLNTEAFF. The J gene is TRBJ1-1, the V gene TRBV12-3 or TRBV12-4, with D maybe TRBD1 (5 bases). The length of the CDR3 is 14 residues. V was trimmed by 4 bases and J by 0 bases, leaving 9 bases between them.

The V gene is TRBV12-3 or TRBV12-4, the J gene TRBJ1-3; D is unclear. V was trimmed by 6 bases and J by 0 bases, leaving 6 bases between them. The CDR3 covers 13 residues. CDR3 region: CASRLISGNTIYF. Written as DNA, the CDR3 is TGTGCCAGCAGGTTGATCTCTGGAAACACCATATATTTT.

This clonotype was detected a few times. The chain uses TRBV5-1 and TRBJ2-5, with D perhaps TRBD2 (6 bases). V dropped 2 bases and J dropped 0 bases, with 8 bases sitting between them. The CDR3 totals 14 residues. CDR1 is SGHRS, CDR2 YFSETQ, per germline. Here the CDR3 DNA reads TGCGCCAGCAGCTTTGGGGGGTACCAAGAGACCCAGTACTTC. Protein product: CASSFGGYQETQYF. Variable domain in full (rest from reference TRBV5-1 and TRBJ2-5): KAGVTQTPRYLIKTRGQQVTLSCSPISGHRSVSWYQQTPGQGLQFLFEYFSETQRNKGNFPGRFSGRQFSNSRSEMNVSTLELGDSALYLCASSFGGYQETQYFGPGTRLLVL.

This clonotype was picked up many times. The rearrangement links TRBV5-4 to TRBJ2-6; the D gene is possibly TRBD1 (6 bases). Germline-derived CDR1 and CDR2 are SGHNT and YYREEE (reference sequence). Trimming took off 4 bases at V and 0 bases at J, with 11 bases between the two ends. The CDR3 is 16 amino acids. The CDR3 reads CASSPGTSSGANVLTF. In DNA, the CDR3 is TGTGCCAGCAGCCCGGGGACAAGCTCTGGGGCCAACGTCCTGACTTTC.

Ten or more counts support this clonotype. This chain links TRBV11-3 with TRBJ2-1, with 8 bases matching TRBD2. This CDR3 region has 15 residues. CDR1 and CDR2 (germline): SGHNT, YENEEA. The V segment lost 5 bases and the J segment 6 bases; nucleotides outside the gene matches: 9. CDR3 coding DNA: TGTGCCAGCAGCCTCGGGAATAGCGGGGCCAATGAGCAGTTCTTC. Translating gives CASSLGNSGANEQFF.

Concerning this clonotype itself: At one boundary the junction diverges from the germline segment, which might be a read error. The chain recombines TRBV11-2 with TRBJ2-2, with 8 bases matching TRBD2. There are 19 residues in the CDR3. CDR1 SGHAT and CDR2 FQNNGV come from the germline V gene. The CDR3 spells CARSLFRLVTSGNTGELFF. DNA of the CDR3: TGTGCCAGAAGCTTATTTCGATTGGTTACTAGCGGAAATACCGGGGAGCTGTTTTTT.

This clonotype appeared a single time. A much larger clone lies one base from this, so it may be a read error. For the CDR3, the DNA is TGTGCCAGCAGTGAATGGGCCCACGAGGGGGTCAGCAATCGGCCCCAGCATTTT. This encodes CASSEWAHEGVSNRPQHF. The chain couples TRBV6-1 to TRBJ1-5; D possibly corresponds to TRBD1 (6 bases). CDR1 is MNHNS, CDR2 SASEGT, per germline. The CDR3 is 18 amino acids.

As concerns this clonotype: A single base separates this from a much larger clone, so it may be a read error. CDR3 sequence (DNA): TGCAGCGTTGACCTTAACTTTCCAACCAGGGAGCTATTTTTT. It codes for CSVDLNFPTRELFF. V usage is TRBV29-1 and J usage is TRBJ2-2; D is tentatively TRBD1 or TRBD2 (5 bases each). Germline V gives CDR1 SQVTM, CDR2 ANQGSEA. This CDR3 spans 14 amino acids.

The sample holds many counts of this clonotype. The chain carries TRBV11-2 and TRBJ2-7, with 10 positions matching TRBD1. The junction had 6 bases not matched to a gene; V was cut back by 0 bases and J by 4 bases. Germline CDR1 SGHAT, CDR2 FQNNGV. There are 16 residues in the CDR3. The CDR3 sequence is CASSLDPGQGKYEQYF. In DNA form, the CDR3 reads TGTGCCAGCAGCTTAGATCCGGGACAGGGGAAGTACGAGCAGTACTTC. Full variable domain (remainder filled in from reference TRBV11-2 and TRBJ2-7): EAGVAQSPRYKIIEKRQSVAFWCNPISGHATLYWYQQILGQGPKLLIQFQNNGVVDDSQLPKDRFSAERLKGVDSTLKIQPAKLEDSAVYLCASSLDPGQGKYEQYFGPGTRLTVT.

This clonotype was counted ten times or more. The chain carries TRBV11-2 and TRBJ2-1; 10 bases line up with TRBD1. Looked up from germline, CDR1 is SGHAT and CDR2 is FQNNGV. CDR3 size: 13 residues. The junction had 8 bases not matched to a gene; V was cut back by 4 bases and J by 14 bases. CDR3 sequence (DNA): TGTGCCAGCAGCTCGACCGGGACAGGGGAAGAGTTCTTC. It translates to CASSSTGTGEEFF.

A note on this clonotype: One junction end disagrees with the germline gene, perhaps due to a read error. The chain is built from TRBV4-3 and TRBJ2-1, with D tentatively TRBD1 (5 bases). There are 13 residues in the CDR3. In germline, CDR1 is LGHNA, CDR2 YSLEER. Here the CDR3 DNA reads TGCGCCAACAGCCAGGGTCGATACAACGAGCAGTTCTTC. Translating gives CANSQGRYNEQFF.

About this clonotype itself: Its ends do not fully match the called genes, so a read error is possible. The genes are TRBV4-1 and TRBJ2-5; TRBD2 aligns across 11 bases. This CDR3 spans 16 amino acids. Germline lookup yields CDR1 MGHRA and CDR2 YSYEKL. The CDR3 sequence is CANSSRTSGRQETQYF. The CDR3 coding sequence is TGCGCCAACAGCTCGAGGACTAGCGGGCGGCAAGAGACCCAGTACTTC.

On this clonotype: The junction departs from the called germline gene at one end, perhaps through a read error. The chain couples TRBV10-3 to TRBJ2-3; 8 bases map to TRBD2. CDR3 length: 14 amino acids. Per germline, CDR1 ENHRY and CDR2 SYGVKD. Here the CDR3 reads CAIRESAGGDTQYF. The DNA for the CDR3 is TGTGCCATCCGTGAGTCGGCGGGGGGAGATACGCAGTATTTT.

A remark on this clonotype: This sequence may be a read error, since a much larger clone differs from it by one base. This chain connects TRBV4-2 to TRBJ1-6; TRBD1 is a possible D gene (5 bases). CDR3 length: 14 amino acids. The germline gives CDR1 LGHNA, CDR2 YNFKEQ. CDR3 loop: CASSQRGGESPVHF. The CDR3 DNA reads TGTGCCAGCAGCCAAAGGGGAGGAGAGTCACCCGTCCACTTT.

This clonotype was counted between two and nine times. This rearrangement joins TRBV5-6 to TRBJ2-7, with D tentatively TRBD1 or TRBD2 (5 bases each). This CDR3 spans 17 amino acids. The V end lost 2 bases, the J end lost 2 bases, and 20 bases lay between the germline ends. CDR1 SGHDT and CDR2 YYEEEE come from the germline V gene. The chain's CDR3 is CASSFYRDPRIPYEQYF. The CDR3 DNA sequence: TGTGCCAGCAGCTTTTACCGGGACCCGCGGATTCCCTACGAGCAGTACTTC.

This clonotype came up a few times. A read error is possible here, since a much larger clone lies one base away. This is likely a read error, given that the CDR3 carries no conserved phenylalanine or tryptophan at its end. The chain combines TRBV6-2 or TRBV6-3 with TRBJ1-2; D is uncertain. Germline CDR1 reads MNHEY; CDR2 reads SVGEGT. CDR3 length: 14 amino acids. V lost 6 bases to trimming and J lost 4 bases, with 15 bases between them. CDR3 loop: CASRLAGAGYGYTL. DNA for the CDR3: TGTGCCAGCAGATTGGCAGGCGCTGGCTATGGCTACACCTTA.

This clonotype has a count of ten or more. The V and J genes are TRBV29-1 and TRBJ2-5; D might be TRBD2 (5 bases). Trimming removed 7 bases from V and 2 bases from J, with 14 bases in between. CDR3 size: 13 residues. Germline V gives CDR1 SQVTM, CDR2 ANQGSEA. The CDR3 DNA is TGCAGCGCTGAGGGCGGCGGACAAGAGACCCAGTACTTC. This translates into CSAEGGGQETQYF.

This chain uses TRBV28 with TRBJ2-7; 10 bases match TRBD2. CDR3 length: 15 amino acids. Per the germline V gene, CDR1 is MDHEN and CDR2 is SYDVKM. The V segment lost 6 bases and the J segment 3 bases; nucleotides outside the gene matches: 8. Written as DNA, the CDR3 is TGTGCCAGCAGCCCTACTAGCGGGGTTGGCTACGAGCAGTACTTC. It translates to CASSPTSGVGYEQYF.

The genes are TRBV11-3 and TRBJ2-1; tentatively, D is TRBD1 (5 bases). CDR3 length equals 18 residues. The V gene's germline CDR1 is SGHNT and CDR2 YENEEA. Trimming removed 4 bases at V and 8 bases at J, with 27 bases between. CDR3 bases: TGTGCCAGCAGCTACTTAGACATGGACATAACCCCTTACGATGAGCAGTTCTTC. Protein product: CASSYLDMDITPYDEQFF. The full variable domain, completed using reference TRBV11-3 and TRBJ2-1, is EAGVVQSPRYKIIEKKQPVAFWCNPISGHNTLYWYLQNLGQGPELLIRYENEEAVDDSQLPKDRFSAERLKGVDSTLKIQPAELGDSAVYLCASSYLDMDITPYDEQFFGPGTRLTVL.

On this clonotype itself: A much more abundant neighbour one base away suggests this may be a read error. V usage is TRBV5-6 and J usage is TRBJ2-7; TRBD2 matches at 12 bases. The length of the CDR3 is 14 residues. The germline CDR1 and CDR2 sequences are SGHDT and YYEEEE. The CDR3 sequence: CASSRTSGNYKQYF. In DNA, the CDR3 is TGTGCCAGCAGTAGGACTAGCGGGAACTACAAGCAGTACTTC.

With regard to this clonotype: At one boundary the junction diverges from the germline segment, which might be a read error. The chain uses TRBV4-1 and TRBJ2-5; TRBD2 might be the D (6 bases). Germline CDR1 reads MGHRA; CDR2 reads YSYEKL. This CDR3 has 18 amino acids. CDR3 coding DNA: TGCACCAGCAGCCAGGCTACCTCTAGCGTGGGGAGACATGAGACCCAGTACTTC. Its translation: CTSSQATSSVGRHETQYF.

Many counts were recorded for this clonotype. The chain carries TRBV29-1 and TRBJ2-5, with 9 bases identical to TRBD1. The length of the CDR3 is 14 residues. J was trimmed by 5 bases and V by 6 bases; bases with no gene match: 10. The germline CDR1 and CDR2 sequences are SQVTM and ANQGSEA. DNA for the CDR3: TGCAGCGTGGAAACAGGGGGCCGAGGGGAGACCCAGTACTTC. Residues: CSVETGGRGETQYF.